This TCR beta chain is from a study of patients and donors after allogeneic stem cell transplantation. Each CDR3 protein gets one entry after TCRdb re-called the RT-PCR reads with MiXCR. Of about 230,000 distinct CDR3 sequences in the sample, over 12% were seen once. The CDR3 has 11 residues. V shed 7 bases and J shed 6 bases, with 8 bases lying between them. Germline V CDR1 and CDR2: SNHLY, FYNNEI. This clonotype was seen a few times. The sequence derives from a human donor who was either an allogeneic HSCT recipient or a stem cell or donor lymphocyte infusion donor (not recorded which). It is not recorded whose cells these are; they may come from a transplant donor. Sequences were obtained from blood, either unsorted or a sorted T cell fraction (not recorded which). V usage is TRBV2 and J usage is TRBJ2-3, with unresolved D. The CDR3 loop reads CASNQQDTQYF. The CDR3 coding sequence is TGTGCCAGCAATCAACAGGATACGCAGTATTTT.